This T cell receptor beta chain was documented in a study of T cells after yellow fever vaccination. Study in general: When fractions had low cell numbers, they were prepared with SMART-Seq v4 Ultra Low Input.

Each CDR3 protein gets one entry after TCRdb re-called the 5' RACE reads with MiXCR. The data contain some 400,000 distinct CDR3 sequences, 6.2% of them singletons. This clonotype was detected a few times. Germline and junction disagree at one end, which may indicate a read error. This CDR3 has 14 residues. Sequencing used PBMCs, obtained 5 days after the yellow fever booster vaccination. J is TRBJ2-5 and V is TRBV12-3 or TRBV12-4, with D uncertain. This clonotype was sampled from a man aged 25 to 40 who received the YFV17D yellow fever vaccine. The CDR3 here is CASTLGSIGETQYF. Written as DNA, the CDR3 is TGTGCCAGCACTTTAGGGTCTATCGGAGAGACCCAGTACTTC.